This entry lists 2 T cell receptor beta chains sequenced from one sample in a study of patients and donors after allogeneic stem cell transplantation. TCRdb called the RT-PCR reads again in MiXCR, with one record for every CDR3 protein. The table shows 70,000 to 95,000 distinct CDR3 sequences, with around 5% occurring only once. Sequencing used blood, either unsorted or a sorted T cell fraction (not recorded which). The receptors were gathered from a human donor who was either an allogeneic HSCT recipient or a stem cell or donor lymphocyte infusion donor (not recorded which). It is not recorded whose cells these are; they may come from a transplant donor.

This clonotype showed up many times. The chain recombines TRBV6-1 with TRBJ1-6, with 8 bases lining up with TRBD1. V lost 7 bases, J lost 0 bases, and 14 bases stayed unmatched. Germline CDR1 and CDR2: MNHNS and SASEGT. This CDR3 is 19 amino acids long. The CDR3 DNA is TGTGCCAGCACCCCAGCAGGACAGGGCTTCAGCTCCTATAATTCACCCCTCCACTTT. Its protein product is CASTPAGQGFSSYNSPLHF.

The chain carries TRBV28 and TRBJ2-7; TRBD1 might be the D (5 bases). V was cut by 7 bases and J by 3 bases, with 16 bases left in between. CDR3 length equals 14 residues. Germline CDR1 reads MDHEN; CDR2 reads SYDVKM. CDR3 bases: TGTGCCAGCACCCAAAACAGGCCATTCTACGAGCAGTACTTC. Translated, it gives CASTQNRPFYEQYF.